A selection of T cell receptor beta chains follows, all from one sample in a study of blood T cell repertoires in COVID-19. The protocol was immunoSEQ multiplex PCR, while the TCRdb copy is restricted to in-frame clones and leaves out a portion. The data contain approximately 130,000 clones, more than 75% of them seen just once; the ten biggest clones take up approximately 2.3%. Material for sequencing was peripheral blood. The source of these receptors is a woman aged 50 to 65 with acute or convalescent COVID-19. CDR3s include the opening cysteine and the closing phenylalanine or tryptophan. D genes are given only for firm matches. Size is omitted from some rows. Given values are once, few, many or a class for expanded clones.

j_gene: TRBJ2-5; v_gene: TRBV4-3; abundance: NA; d_gene: NA; CDR3nt: TGCGCCAGCAGCCAAGAGTACGGGGGGCTAGAGACCCAGTACTTC; CDR3aa: CASSQEYGGLETQYF
j_gene: TRBJ2-2; v_gene: TRBV7-2; abundance: NA; d_gene: NA; CDR3nt: TGTGCCAGCAGCGAGGCCACAGGGAAAACCGGGGAGCTGTTTTTT; CDR3aa: CASSEATGKTGELFF
j_gene: TRBJ2-7; v_gene: TRBV3-1/TRBV3-2; abundance: NA; d_gene: TRBD2; CDR3nt: TGTGCCAGCAGCCTCATCAGTAGCGGGAGCGGCGAGCAGTACTTC; CDR3aa: CASSLISSGSGEQYF
j_gene: TRBJ2-3; v_gene: TRBV9; abundance: NA; d_gene: NA; CDR3nt: TGTGCCAGCAGCGTAGATGCGGGGGCTGCAGATACGCAGTATTTT; CDR3aa: CASSVDAGAADTQYF
j_gene: TRBJ2-7; v_gene: TRBV7-2; abundance: NA; d_gene: TRBD2; CDR3nt: TGTGCCAGCAGGCCGACTAGCGGGGGTCCCTACGAGCAGTACTTC; CDR3aa: CASRPTSGGPYEQYF
j_gene: TRBJ1-4; v_gene: TRBV2; abundance: NA; d_gene: TRBD1; CDR3nt: TGTGCCAGCAGTGTCGACAGGGGGGGTAATGAAAAACTGTTTTTT; CDR3aa: CASSVDRGGNEKLFF
j_gene: TRBJ2-5; v_gene: TRBV4-1; abundance: NA; d_gene: TRBD2; CDR3nt: TGCGCCAGCAGCCTTTATGAAGCGGGGGCCTCCAGGGAGACCCAGTACTTC; CDR3aa: CASSLYEAGASRETQYF
j_gene: TRBJ2-7; v_gene: TRBV21-1; abundance: NA; d_gene: NA; CDR3nt: TGTGCCAGCAGCGCGCGGACTAGCGGGGGAACCTACGAGCAGTACTTC; CDR3aa: CASSARTSGGTYEQYF
j_gene: TRBJ2-2; v_gene: TRBV7-2; abundance: NA; d_gene: NA; CDR3nt: TGTGCCAGCACCCCAACCCGGGTGCAGGGGATCGGGGAGCTGTTTTTT; CDR3aa: CASTPTRVQGIGELFF
j_gene: TRBJ1-2; v_gene: TRBV19; abundance: NA; d_gene: TRBD1; CDR3nt: TGTGCCAGTAGTACGGGGACAGGGCGGAGGGCAGGATATGGCTACACCTTC; CDR3aa: CASSTGTGRRAGYGYTF
j_gene: TRBJ1-6; v_gene: TRBV7-9; abundance: once; d_gene: NA; CDR3nt: TGTGCCAGCAGGGAAGGACAGTTCCCGGGGTCACCCCTCCACTTT; CDR3aa: CASREGQFPGSPLHF
j_gene: TRBJ2-3; v_gene: TRBV19; abundance: NA; d_gene: TRBD1; CDR3nt: TGTGCCAGTAGTATGACAGGGGGAGATACGCAGTATTTT; CDR3aa: CASSMTGGDTQYF
j_gene: TRBJ2-5; v_gene: TRBV9; abundance: NA; d_gene: TRBD2; CDR3nt: TGTGCCAGCAGCACGGGACTAGCGGGGTTCGAGGCCCAGTACTTC; CDR3aa: CASSTGLAGFEAQYF
j_gene: TRBJ1-1; v_gene: TRBV2; abundance: NA; d_gene: TRBD1; CDR3nt: TGTGCCAGCAGCGTCTACGGACAGGGGGGTTTGGGCACTGAAGCTTTCTTT; CDR3aa: CASSVYGQGGLGTEAFF
j_gene: TRBJ1-2; v_gene: TRBV7-9; abundance: NA; d_gene: NA; CDR3nt: TGTGCCAGCAGCTTAGTCAGGGGAGGGGATGGCTACACCTTC; CDR3aa: CASSLVRGGDGYTF
j_gene: TRBJ2-3; v_gene: TRBV7-2; abundance: once; d_gene: TRBD2; CDR3nt: TGTGCCAGCAGCTTAGTGATAGCGGGAGGGTCAGATACGCAGTATTTT; CDR3aa: CASSLVIAGGSDTQYF
j_gene: TRBJ2-7; v_gene: TRBV5-4; abundance: NA; d_gene: TRBD2; CDR3nt: TGTGCCAGCAGCTTCCTAACTAGCGGGGCGCCCTACGAGCAGTACTTC; CDR3aa: CASSFLTSGAPYEQYF
j_gene: TRBJ2-5; v_gene: TRBV5-8; abundance: NA; d_gene: TRBD2; CDR3nt: TGTGCCAGCAGCTTCGGGGGGGGAGTCTACCAAGAGACCCAGTACTTC; CDR3aa: CASSFGGGVYQETQYF
j_gene: TRBJ2-7; v_gene: TRBV30; abundance: NA; d_gene: TRBD2; CDR3nt: TGTGCCTGGAGTCACCTCGGAATAGCGGGAGGGAGGGGGGAGCAGTACTTC; CDR3aa: CAWSHLGIAGGRGEQYF
j_gene: TRBJ2-7; v_gene: TRBV21-1; abundance: once; d_gene: NA; CDR3nt: TGTGCCAGCAGTCTAATCCTATTTAGAGGGCGCCGGAAAAGCTCCTACGAGCAGTACTTC; CDR3aa: CASSLILFRGRRKSSYEQYF
j_gene: TRBJ2-7; v_gene: TRBV7-9; abundance: NA; d_gene: TRBD1; CDR3nt: TGTGCCAGCAGCTCGGTGGAACAGGGGACCTACGAGCAGTACTTC; CDR3aa: CASSSVEQGTYEQYF
j_gene: TRBJ2-7; v_gene: TRBV6-6; abundance: NA; d_gene: NA; CDR3nt: TGTGCCAGCAGTACGACAGTCCACGAGCAGTACTTC; CDR3aa: CASSTTVHEQYF
j_gene: TRBJ2-2; v_gene: TRBV19; abundance: once; d_gene: TRBD1; CDR3nt: TGTGCCAGTAGTACGACAGGGGCCGGCCCCGGGGAGCTGTTTTTT; CDR3aa: CASSTTGAGPGELFF
j_gene: TRBJ2-1; v_gene: TRBV7-3; abundance: NA; d_gene: TRBD2; CDR3nt: TGTGCCAGCAGCATTCATCTGCGACTAGCGGGGGGCGCCATGGCCTACAATGAGCAGTTCTTC; CDR3aa: CASSIHLRLAGGAMAYNEQFF
j_gene: TRBJ1-2; v_gene: TRBV19; abundance: few; d_gene: NA; CDR3nt: TGTGCCAGTAGTATAATAGTGGACACGCTATCCGGCTACACCTTC; CDR3aa: CASSIIVDTLSGYTF
j_gene: TRBJ2-7; v_gene: TRBV21-1; abundance: once; d_gene: NA; CDR3nt: TGTGCCACCCCTAGGCTCGAGCAGTACTTC; CDR3aa: CATPRLEQYF
j_gene: TRBJ1-5; v_gene: TRBV5-6; abundance: NA; d_gene: NA; CDR3nt: TGTGCCAGCAGCCCCGGAGCGTTACAGCCCCAGCATTTT; CDR3aa: CASSPGALQPQHF
j_gene: TRBJ1-2; v_gene: TRBV30; abundance: NA; d_gene: NA; CDR3nt: TGTGCCTGGACTGGGGGGGCGGGCTATGGCTACACCTTC; CDR3aa: CAWTGGAGYGYTF
j_gene: TRBJ1-6; v_gene: TRBV28; abundance: few; d_gene: TRBD1; CDR3nt: TGTGCCAGCAGCCTCCGGACAGGGAGGGGGAATTCACCCCTCCACTTT; CDR3aa: CASSLRTGRGNSPLHF
j_gene: TRBJ2-4; v_gene: TRBV7-2; abundance: NA; d_gene: TRBD2; CDR3nt: TGTGCCAGCAAAAGAGCGGGAGGGCCGACGTCCAAAAACATTCAGTACTTC; CDR3aa: CASKRAGGPTSKNIQYF
j_gene: TRBJ2-7; v_gene: TRBV4-1; abundance: NA; d_gene: TRBD2; CDR3nt: TGCGCCAGCAGCCAGGCCCCTTGGGGACTAGCGGTCCACGAGCAGTACTTC; CDR3aa: CASSQAPWGLAVHEQYF
j_gene: TRBJ1-6; v_gene: TRBV27; abundance: NA; d_gene: NA; CDR3nt: TGTGCCAGCAGTTCTGGGAGCCCCTATTCACCCCTCCACTTT; CDR3aa: CASSSGSPYSPLHF
j_gene: TRBJ2-5; v_gene: TRBV15; abundance: NA; d_gene: TRBD2; CDR3nt: TGTGCCACCAGCAGAGGGACTAGCGGGGGCCAAGAGACCCAGTACTTC; CDR3aa: CATSRGTSGGQETQYF
j_gene: TRBJ1-2; v_gene: TRBV3-1/TRBV3-2; abundance: NA; d_gene: NA; CDR3nt: TGTGCCAGCAGCCTCCGACAGGACAACTATGGCTACACCTTC; CDR3aa: CASSLRQDNYGYTF
j_gene: TRBJ2-3; v_gene: TRBV29-1; abundance: NA; d_gene: TRBD2; CDR3nt: TGCAGCGTGGTGGGGACTAGCGGGAGTATCCGTACAGATACGCAGTATTTT; CDR3aa: CSVVGTSGSIRTDTQYF
j_gene: TRBJ2-3; v_gene: TRBV6-1; abundance: NA; d_gene: NA; CDR3nt: TGTGCCAGCAGTGAGGGCTATTGGTTGGTAGATACGCAGTATTTT; CDR3aa: CASSEGYWLVDTQYF
j_gene: TRBJ1-5; v_gene: TRBV18; abundance: NA; d_gene: TRBD1; CDR3nt: TGTGCCAGCTCATCCGGGACAGGGATGAATCAGCCCCAGCATTTT; CDR3aa: CASSSGTGMNQPQHF
j_gene: TRBJ2-7; v_gene: TRBV7-2; abundance: NA; d_gene: TRBD1; CDR3nt: TGTGCCAGCAGCTCTCAGGGGGATTCCTACGAGCAGTACTTC; CDR3aa: CASSSQGDSYEQYF
j_gene: TRBJ2-3; v_gene: TRBV6-5; abundance: NA; d_gene: NA; CDR3nt: TGTGCCAGCACTCTTTCGGGAGAGGATACGCAGTATTTT; CDR3aa: CASTLSGEDTQYF
j_gene: TRBJ1-6; v_gene: TRBV24-1; abundance: NA; d_gene: NA; CDR3nt: TGTGCCACCCCAGGACAGCCTAATTCACCCCTCCACTTT; CDR3aa: CATPGQPNSPLHF